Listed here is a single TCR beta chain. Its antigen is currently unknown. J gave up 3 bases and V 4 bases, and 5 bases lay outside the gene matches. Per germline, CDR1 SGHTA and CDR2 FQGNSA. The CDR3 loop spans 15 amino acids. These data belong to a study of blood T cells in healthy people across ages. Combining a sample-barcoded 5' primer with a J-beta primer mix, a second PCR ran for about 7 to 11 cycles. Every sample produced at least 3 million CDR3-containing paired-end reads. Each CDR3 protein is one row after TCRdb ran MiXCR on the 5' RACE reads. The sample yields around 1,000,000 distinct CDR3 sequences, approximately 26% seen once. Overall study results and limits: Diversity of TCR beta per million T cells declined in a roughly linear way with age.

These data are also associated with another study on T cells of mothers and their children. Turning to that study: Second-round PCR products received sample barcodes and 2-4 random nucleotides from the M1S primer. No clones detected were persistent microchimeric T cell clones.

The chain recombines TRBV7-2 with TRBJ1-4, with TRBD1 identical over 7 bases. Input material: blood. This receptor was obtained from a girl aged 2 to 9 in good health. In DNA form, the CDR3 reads TGTGCCAGCAGCTATATTACAGGGGCTAATGAAAAACTGTTTTTT. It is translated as CASSYITGANEKLFF.